The following is a TCR beta chain sequence with its context. Its specificity is not known. These data belong to a study of T cell repertoires in cytomegalovirus infection. Study details: Carrying CMV and the relevant HLA type showed in public TCR beta signatures. Study-level findings and limits: Identification of carriers of CMV plus the relevant HLA was achieved through cumulative public TCR beta family frequency.

TCRdb reanalysed the reads using MiXCR and keeps one entry per CDR3 protein. The sample carries roughly 68,000 distinct CDR3 sequences, 20% to 25% recorded once. The sequence was collected from a human donor in good health (CMV status not recorded). Some clones in this sample may be carry-over from other donors' samples. Here the sequenced sample was CD8+ T cells from cultured PBMCs, taken from culture after CMV antigen stimulation.

The CDR3 is CASSPTGLAALYTQYF. The CDR3 DNA sequence: TGTGCCAGCAGTCCTACGGGACTAGCGGCCCTCTATACGCAGTATTTT. The rearrangement links TRBV27 to TRBJ2-3; 11 positions agree with TRBD2. This CDR3 has 16 amino acids. From germline, CDR1 is MNHEY and CDR2 SMNVEV (reference sequence). V shed 5 bases and J 7 bases; nucleotides not matched to a gene: 11.